Sequencing of this T cell receptor (beta chain) was carried out in a study of T-cell memory formation after mild COVID-19. Study details: Each donor largely had its own TCR clusters.

Study results and caveats: Contracting CD4+ clones sat mainly in CM and EM; CD8+ in EMRA. Prior to infection, memory already included some responding clones, suggesting cross-reactive memory joined.

Trimming removed 11 bases at V and 15 bases at J, with 20 bases between. Per germline, CDR1 MNHEY and CDR2 SVGAGI. CDR3 length equals 11 residues. This clonotype was observed a few times. Antigen unknown. TCRdb re-called the 5' RACE reads through MiXCR, storing one row per CDR3 protein. The sample records around 320,000 distinct CDR3 sequences, approximately 14% being singletons. The gene calls are TRBV6-5 and TRBJ2-1, with D possibly being TRBD1 or TRBD2 (5 bases each). The receptor was isolated from a young man who had mild COVID-19 (a few samples of this study predate the infection). Cell type and time point are not known. Input material: PBMCs or a T cell subset sorted from them (not recorded which). The CDR3 coding sequence is TGTGCCGATGCGGGTTGGGTTGGGGGGTTCTTC. This sequence encodes CADAGWVGGFF.